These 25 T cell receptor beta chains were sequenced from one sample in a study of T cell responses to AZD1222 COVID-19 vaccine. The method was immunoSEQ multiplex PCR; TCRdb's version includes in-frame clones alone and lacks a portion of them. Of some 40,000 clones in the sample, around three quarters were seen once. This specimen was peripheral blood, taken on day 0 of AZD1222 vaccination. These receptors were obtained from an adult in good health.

DNA of the CDR3: TGCGCCAGCAGCCAAGAACTCTATCAGCCCCAGCATTTT. Protein sequence: CASSQELYQPQHF. The chain links TRBV4-1 to TRBJ1-5; no definite D call. Per the germline V gene, CDR1 is MGHRA and CDR2 is YSYEKL. The CDR3 is 13 amino acids. Between the trimmed V and J ends, which lost 0 bases and 5 bases, there was a span of 5 bases.

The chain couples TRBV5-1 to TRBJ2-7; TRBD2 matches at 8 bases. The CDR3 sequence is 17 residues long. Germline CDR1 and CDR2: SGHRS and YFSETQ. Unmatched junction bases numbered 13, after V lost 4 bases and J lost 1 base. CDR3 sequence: CASSPVSSGAESYEQYF. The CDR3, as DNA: TGCGCCAGCAGCCCTGTGAGTAGCGGGGCTGAATCCTACGAGCAGTACTTC.

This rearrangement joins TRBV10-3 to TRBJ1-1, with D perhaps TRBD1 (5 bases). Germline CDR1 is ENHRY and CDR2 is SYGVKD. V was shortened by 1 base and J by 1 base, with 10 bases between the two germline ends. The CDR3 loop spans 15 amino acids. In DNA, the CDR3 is TGTGCCATCAGTGAGTTTGGACAATCGAACACTGAAGCTTTCTTT. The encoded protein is CAISEFGQSNTEAFF.

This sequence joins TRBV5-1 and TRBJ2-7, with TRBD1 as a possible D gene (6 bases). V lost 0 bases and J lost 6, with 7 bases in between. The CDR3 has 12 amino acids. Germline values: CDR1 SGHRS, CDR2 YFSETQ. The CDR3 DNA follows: TGCGCCAGCAGCTTGGAAGGGGGCGAGCAGTACTTC. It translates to CASSLEGGEQYF.

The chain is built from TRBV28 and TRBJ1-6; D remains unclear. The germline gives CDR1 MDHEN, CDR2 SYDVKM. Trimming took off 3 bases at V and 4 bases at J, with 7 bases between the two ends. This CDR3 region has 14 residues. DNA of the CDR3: TGTGCCAGCAGTTTGAGAAGATATAATTCACCCCTCCACTTT. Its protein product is CASSLRRYNSPLHF.

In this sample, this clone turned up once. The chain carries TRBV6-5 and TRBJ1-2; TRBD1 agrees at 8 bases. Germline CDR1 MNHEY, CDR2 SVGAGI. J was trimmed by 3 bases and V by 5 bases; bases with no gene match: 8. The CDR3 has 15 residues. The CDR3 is CASSNDRGEDYGYTF. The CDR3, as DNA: TGTGCCAGCAGTAATGACAGGGGAGAGGACTATGGCTACACCTTC.

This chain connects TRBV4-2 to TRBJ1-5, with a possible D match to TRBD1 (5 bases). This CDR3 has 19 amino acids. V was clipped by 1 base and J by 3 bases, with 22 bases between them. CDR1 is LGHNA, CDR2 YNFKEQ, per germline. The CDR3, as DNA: TGTGCCAGCAGCCAAGTGCGCTCCGGGACGAGTGAACTCAATCAGCCCCAGCATTTT. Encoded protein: CASSQVRSGTSELNQPQHF.

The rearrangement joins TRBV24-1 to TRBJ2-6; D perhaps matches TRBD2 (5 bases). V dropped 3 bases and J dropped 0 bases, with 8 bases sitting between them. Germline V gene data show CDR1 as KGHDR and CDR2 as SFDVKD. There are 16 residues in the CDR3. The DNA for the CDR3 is TGTGCCACCAGTGATGGGAGCTTCTCTGGGGCCAACGTCCTGACTTTC. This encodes CATSDGSFSGANVLTF.

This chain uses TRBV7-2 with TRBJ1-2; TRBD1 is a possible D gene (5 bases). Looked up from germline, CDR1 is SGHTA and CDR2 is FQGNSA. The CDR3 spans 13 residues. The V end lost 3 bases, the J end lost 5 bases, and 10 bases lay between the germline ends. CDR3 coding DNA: TGTGCCAGCAGCTTGGAGGGACTATATGGCTACACCTTC. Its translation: CASSLEGLYGYTF.

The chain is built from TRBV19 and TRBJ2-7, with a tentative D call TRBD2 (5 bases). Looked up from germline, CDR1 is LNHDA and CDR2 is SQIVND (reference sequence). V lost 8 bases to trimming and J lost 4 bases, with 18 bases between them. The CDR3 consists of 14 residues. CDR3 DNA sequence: TGTGCCAGTTCTAGGACCGTCGGGGTGTACGAGCAGTACTTC. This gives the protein CASSRTVGVYEQYF.

The CDR3 reads CASGAGRGYEQYF. The DNA for the CDR3 is TGTGCCAGTGGGGCAGGGAGAGGATACGAGCAGTACTTC. The chain recombines TRBV7-2 with TRBJ2-7, with D perhaps given as TRBD1 or TRBD2 (5 bases each). This CDR3 is built from 13 residues. Trimming pared 9 bases from V and 4 bases from J, leaving 16 bases between. In germline, CDR1 is SGHTA, CDR2 FQGNSA.

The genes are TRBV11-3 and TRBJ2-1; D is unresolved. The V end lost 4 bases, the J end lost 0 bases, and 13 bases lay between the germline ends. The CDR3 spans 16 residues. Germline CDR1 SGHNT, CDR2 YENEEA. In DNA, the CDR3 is TGTGCCAGCAGCTCCCGGGTCCTAGGCTCCTACAATGAGCAGTTCTTC. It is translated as CASSSRVLGSYNEQFF.

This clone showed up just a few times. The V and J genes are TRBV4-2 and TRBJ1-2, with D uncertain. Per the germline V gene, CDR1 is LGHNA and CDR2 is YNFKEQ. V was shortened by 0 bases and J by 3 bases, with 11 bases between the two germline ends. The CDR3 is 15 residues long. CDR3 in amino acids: CASSQEVGNDYGYTF. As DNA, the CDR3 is TGTGCCAGCAGCCAAGAGGTAGGGAACGACTATGGCTACACCTTC.

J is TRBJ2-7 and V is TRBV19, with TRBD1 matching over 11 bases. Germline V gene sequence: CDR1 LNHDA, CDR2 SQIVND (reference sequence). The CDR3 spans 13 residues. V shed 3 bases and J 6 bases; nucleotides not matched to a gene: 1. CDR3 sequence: CASSMGTGGEQYF. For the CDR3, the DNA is TGTGCCAGTAGTATGGGGACAGGGGGCGAGCAGTACTTC.

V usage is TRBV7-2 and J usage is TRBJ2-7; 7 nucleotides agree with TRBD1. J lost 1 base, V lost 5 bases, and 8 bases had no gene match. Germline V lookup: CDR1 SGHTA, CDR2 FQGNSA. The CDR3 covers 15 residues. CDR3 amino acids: CASSLQGQASYEQYF. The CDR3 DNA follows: TGTGCCAGCAGCCTCCAAGGACAGGCTTCCTACGAGCAGTACTTC.

CDR3 in DNA: TGTGCCAGCAGCCATGGGGACAGGGCAACAGATACGCAGTATTTT. Its protein is CASSHGDRATDTQYF. The gene calls are TRBV5-5 and TRBJ2-3; 9 bases match TRBD1. The V gene end was trimmed by 4 bases and the J gene end by 3 bases; junction bases not matched to a gene: 6. The CDR3 runs to 15 residues. CDR1 and CDR2 (germline): SGHKS, YYEKEE (reference sequence).

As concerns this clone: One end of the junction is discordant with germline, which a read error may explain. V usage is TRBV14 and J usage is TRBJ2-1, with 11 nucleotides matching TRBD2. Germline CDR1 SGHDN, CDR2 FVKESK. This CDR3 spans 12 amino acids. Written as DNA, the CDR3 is TGTGCCAGCAGCCGGGGACTAGCGGAGCGGTTCTTC. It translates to CASSRGLAERFF.

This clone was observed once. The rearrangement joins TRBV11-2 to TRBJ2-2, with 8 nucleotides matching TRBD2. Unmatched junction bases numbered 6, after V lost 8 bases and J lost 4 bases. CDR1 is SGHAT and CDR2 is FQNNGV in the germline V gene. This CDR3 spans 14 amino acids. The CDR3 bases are TGTGCCAGCCAAGGCGGGGGGAGCACCGGGGAGCTGTTTTTT. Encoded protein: CASQGGGSTGELFF.

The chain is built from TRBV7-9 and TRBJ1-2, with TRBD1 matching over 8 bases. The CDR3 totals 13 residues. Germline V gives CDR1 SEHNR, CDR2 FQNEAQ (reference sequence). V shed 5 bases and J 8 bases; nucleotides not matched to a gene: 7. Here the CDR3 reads CASSEQDREGYTF. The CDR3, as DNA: TGTGCCAGCAGCGAGCAGGACAGGGAAGGCTACACCTTC.

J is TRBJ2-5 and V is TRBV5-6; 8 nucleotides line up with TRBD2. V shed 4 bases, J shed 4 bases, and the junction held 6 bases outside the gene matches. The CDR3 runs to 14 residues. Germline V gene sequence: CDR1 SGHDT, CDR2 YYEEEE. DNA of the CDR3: TGTGCCAGCAGCCCCACTAGCGGAATAGAGACCCAGTACTTC. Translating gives CASSPTSGIETQYF.

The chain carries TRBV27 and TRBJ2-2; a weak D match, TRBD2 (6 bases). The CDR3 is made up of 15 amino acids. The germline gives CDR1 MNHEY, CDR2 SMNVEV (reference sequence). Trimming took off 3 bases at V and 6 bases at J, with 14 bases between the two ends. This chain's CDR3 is CASSLRETGAGELFF. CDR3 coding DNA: TGTGCCAGCAGTTTGCGAGAGACGGGGGCCGGGGAGCTGTTTTTT.

CDR3 nucleotide sequence: TGTGCCAGCAGCTTACAAGGTCAGCCCCAGCATTTT. Amino acid sequence: CASSLQGQPQHF. This rearrangement joins TRBV7-9 to TRBJ1-5, with no clear D. Germline V CDR1 and CDR2: SEHNR, FQNEAQ (reference sequence). Deletions cut 2 bases from V and 6 bases from J, with 5 bases between. CDR3 length equals 12 residues.

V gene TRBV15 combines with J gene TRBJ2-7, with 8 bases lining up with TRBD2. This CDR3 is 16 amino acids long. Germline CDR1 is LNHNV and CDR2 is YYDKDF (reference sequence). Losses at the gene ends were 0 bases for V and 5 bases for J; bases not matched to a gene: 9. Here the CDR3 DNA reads TGTGCCACCAGCAGAGATCGTAGAAGCGGGGGCAACGAGCAGTACTTC. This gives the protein CATSRDRRSGGNEQYF.

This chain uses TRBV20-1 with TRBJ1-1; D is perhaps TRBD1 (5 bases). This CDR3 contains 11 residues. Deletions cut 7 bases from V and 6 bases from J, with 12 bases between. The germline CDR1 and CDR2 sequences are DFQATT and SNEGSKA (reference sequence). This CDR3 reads CSVGGAAEAFF. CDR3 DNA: TGCAGTGTAGGTGGGGCCGCTGAAGCTTTCTTT.

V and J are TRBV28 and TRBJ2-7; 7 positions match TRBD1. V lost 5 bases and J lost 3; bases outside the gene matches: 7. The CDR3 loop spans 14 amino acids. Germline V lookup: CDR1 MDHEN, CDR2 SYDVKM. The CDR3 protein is CASSARAGGYEQYF. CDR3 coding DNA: TGTGCCAGCAGTGCCAGGGCAGGGGGCTACGAGCAGTACTTC.